The rows below give T cell receptor gamma chains drawn from one sample of a study of Vδ1+ human thymocytes. TCRdb made new clone calls on the multiplex PCR reads using CATT. Altogether around 30,000 gamma-chain clones are present, about a fifth being singletons, with the ten largest covering 1.8%. The specimen was Vdelta1+ gamma-delta thymocytes from the thymus. The receptor source for this set is a boy in the first two years of life who had congenital heart surgery. The CDR3 runs from the conserved cysteine through the conserved F or W. The order of the fields is V gene, J gene, clone size, CDR3 protein, CDR3 DNA. Not all rows give a size; the values are once, few, many and, for expanded clones, a class.

TRGV4	TRGJ1/TRGJ2	.	CATHRWNYYKKLF	TGTGCCACCCATAGGTGGAATTATTATAAGAAACTCTTT
TRGV3	TRGJ1/TRGJ2	.	CATWDYHPLNKLF	TGTGCCACCTGGGACTACCACCCACTTAACAAACTCTTT
TRGV5	TRGJ1/TRGJ2	.	CATSVRPLRKKLF	TGTGCCACCTCGGTCCGACCACTTCGTAAGAAACTCTTT
TRGV2	TRGJ1/TRGJ2	.	CATWDESRDINYYKKLF	TGTGCCACCTGGGACGAGAGCCGAGATATTAATTATTATAAGAAACTCTTT
TRGV8	TRGJ1/TRGJ2	.	CATWEQGVYKKLF	TGTGCCACCTGGGAGCAGGGTGTTTATAAGAAACTCTTT
TRGV8	TRGJ1/TRGJ2	.	CATWDPPYYKKLF	TGTGCCACCTGGGATCCTCCTTATTATAAGAAACTCTTT
TRGV8	TRGJ1/TRGJ2	few	CATWDRRGYKKLF	TGTGCCACCTGGGATAGAAGAGGCTATAAGAAACTCTTT
TRGV9	TRGJ1/TRGJ2	.	CALCRSGGYYKKLF	TGTGCCTTGTGCCGTAGTGGTGGTTATTATAAGAAACTCTTT
TRGV9	TRGJP	few	CALWEARSTQELGKKIKVF	TGTGCCTTGTGGGAGGCCCGGTCAACCCAAGAGTTGGGCAAAAAAATCAAGGTATTT
TRGV8	TRGJP2	few	CATWDGTYSSDWIKTF	TGTGCCACCTGGGATGGGACTTATAGTAGTGATTGGATCAAGACGTTT
TRGV9	TRGJ1/TRGJ2	few	CALWEVHGNYYKKLF	TGTGCCTTGTGGGAGGTGCATGGTAATTATTATAAGAAACTCTTT
TRGV4	TRGJ1/TRGJ2	few	CATWDGLNYYKKLF	TGTGCCACCTGGGATGGCTTGAATTATTATAAGAAACTCTTT
TRGV3	TRGJ1/TRGJ2	few	CATWDRENYYKKLF	TGTGCCACCTGGGACAGGGAGAATTATTATAAGAAACTCTTT
TRGV4	TRGJP1	.	CATWDSSTGWFKIF	TGTGCCACCTGGGATTCGTCCACTGGTTGGTTCAAGATATTT
TRGV4	TRGJ1/TRGJ2	few	CATWGGKLF	TGTGCCACCTGGGGAGGGAAACTCTTT
TRGV3	TRGJ1/TRGJ2	.	CATWAENKKLF	TGTGCCACCTGGGCAGAAAATAAGAAACTCTTT
TRGV8	TRGJP1	.	CATWDKRLGSDTTGWFKIF	TGTGCCACCTGGGATAAGAGATTGGGTTCGGATACCACTGGTTGGTTCAAGATATTT
TRGV9	TRGJ1/TRGJ2	few	CALWEVHHIFYKKLF	TGTGCCTTGTGGGAGGTGCATCACATATTTTATAAGAAACTCTTT
TRGV4	TRGJ1/TRGJ2	medium-sized	CATWDGPVKLF	TGTGCCACCTGGGATGGGCCGGTGAAACTCTTT
TRGV4	TRGJ1/TRGJ2	.	CATWEVIRNYYKKLF	TGTGCCACCTGGGAGGTGATAAGGAATTATTATAAGAAACTCTTT
TRGV4	TRGJ1/TRGJ2	few	CATWDGSYKKLF	TGTGCCACCTGGGATGGAAGCTATAAGAAACTCTTT
TRGV4	TRGJ1/TRGJ2	.	CATWDAVKKLF	TGTGCCACCTGGGATGCCGTTAAGAAACTCTTT
TRGV3	TRGJ1/TRGJ2	few	CATWDGNLNYYKKLF	TGTGCCACCTGGGACGGGAATCTTAATTATTATAAGAAACTCTTT
TRGV3	TRGJ1/TRGJ2	few	CATWDRPSYYKKLF	TGTGCCACCTGGGACAGGCCATCCTATTATAAGAAACTCTTT
TRGV4	TRGJ1/TRGJ2	.	CATWDLKYYKKLF	TGTGCCACCTGGGATCTAAAGTATTATAAGAAACTCTTT
TRGV8	TRGJP2	.	CATWDRHSSDWIKTF	TGTGCCACCTGGGATAGGCATAGTAGTGATTGGATCAAGACGTTT
TRGV2	TRGJ1/TRGJ2	.	CATWDGPRPYKKLF	TGTGCCACCTGGGACGGGCCCCGACCATATAAGAAACTCTTT
TRGV5	TRGJP2	few	CATWAPTGSDWIKTF	TGTGCCACCTGGGCCCCAACGGGTAGTGATTGGATCAAGACGTTT
TRGV4	TRGJ1/TRGJ2	few	CATWDGPTTTYYKKLF	TGTGCCACCTGGGATGGGCCTACGACCACTTATTATAAGAAACTCTTT
TRGV9	TRGJ1/TRGJ2	few	CALWEVHDYYKKLF	TGTGCCTTGTGGGAGGTGCATGATTATTATAAGAAACTCTTT
TRGV5	TRGJ1/TRGJ2	few	CATWDRRRLLF	TGTGCCACCTGGGACAGGCGTCGGCTGCTCTTT
TRGV4	TRGJ1/TRGJ2	few	CATWDGRVYKKLF	TGTGCCACCTGGGATGGGCGGGTTTATAAGAAACTCTTT
TRGV4	TRGJ1/TRGJ2	.	CATWDGLPNYYKKLF	TGTGCCACCTGGGATGGTCTCCCGAATTATTATAAGAAACTCTTT
TRGV5	TRGJP2	.	CATWDSMIADWIKTF	TGTGCCACCTGGGACAGCATGATAGCGGATTGGATCAAGACGTTT
TRGV5	TRGJ1/TRGJ2	few	CATWVPSYYKKLF	TGTGCCACCTGGGTACCGTCTTATTATAAGAAACTCTTT
TRGV5	TRGJ1/TRGJ2	.	CATWGQYYKKLF	TGTGCCACCTGGGGCCAGTATTATAAGAAACTCTTT
TRGV9	TRGJ1/TRGJ2	few	CALWEVHRISNYYKKLF	TGTGCCTTGTGGGAGGTGCATAGGATATCGAATTATTATAAGAAACTCTTT
TRGV9	TRGJ1/TRGJ2	few	CALWEVMWKLF	TGTGCCTTGTGGGAGGTGATGTGGAAACTCTTT
TRGV5	TRGJ1/TRGJ2	.	CATWDRQRGYKKLF	TGTGCCACCTGGGACAGGCAAAGGGGTTATAAGAAACTCTTT
TRGV5	TRGJ1/TRGJ2	.	CATWDPSRYKKLF	TGTGCCACCTGGGACCCGTCACGTTATAAGAAACTCTTT